The 30 T cell receptor beta chains presented below share a single source sample, sequenced in a study of HIV-infected patients and healthy controls. Around 450 ng RNA was reverse transcribed with alpha and beta constant-region primers. Alpha and beta chain libraries were made separately by chain-specific third strand synthesis with multiplexing indices. TCRdb re-analysed the 5' RACE reads in MiXCR, keeping a single row per CDR3 protein. In the table there are roughly 20,000 distinct CDR3 sequences, about 9.4% of which are singletons. No cell fractionation was done, so the repertoire covers all unsorted peripheral blood T cells. The specimen was blood. These receptors were collected from an adult in good health.

This clonotype was observed at least ten times. The chain uses TRBV7-6 and TRBJ2-5; TRBD2 matches 7 bases. V was clipped by 5 bases and J by 3 bases; unmatched bases: 6. The germline V gene has CDR1 SGHVS and CDR2 FNYEAQ. This CDR3 has 14 amino acids. CDR3 DNA: TGTGCCAGCAGCCCAAGAAGCGGGGAAGAGACCCAGTACTTC. Its translation is CASSPRSGEETQYF.

This clonotype was seen repeatedly, ten times or more. This chain joins TRBV4-1 and TRBJ2-2; D may be TRBD2 (5 bases). The V gene lost 0 bases and the J gene lost 2 bases, with 10 bases spanning the gap. Germline lookup yields CDR1 MGHRA and CDR2 YSYEKL. The CDR3 runs 16 residues. Here the CDR3 reads CASSQEGGYNTGELFF. CDR3 in DNA: TGCGCCAGCAGCCAAGAAGGCGGGTACAACACCGGGGAGCTGTTTTTT.

This clonotype is medium-sized. The genes are TRBV5-1 and TRBJ2-1; the match to TRBD2 covers 16 bases. Germline V lookup: CDR1 SGHRS, CDR2 YFSETQ. Trimming removed 4 bases from V and 8 bases from J; junction bases left unmatched: 3. There are 15 residues in the CDR3. CDR3 in DNA: TGCGCCAGCAGCCTTGGGACTAGCGGGAGGGATGAGCAGTTCTTC. It translates to CASSLGTSGRDEQFF.

The chain is built from TRBV19 and TRBJ2-5; TRBD1 aligns across 7 bases. The V gene's germline CDR1 is LNHDA and CDR2 SQIVND (reference sequence). The V and J ends lost 7 bases and 4 bases, in that order; junction bases with no gene match: 6. The CDR3 has 13 amino acids. As DNA, the CDR3 is TGTGCCAGTATTAGGGGGCCAGGAGAGACCCAGTACTTC. This translates into CASIRGPGETQYF.

This clonotype was recorded many times. V and J are TRBV29-1 and TRBJ2-5, with 10 bases that match TRBD2. Losses at the gene ends were 6 bases for V and 5 bases for J; bases not matched to a gene: 9. The CDR3 loop spans 14 amino acids. Germline V gene sequence: CDR1 SQVTM, CDR2 ANQGSEA. CDR3: CSVSLAGAGETQYF. The CDR3 DNA reads as TGCAGCGTATCGCTAGCGGGAGCGGGTGAGACCCAGTACTTC.

By share of the sample, this clonotype is medium-sized. The rearrangement uses TRBV29-1 and TRBJ2-2, with 7 bases aligning to TRBD1. The CDR3 length is 14 residues. CDR1 and CDR2 from the germline V gene are SQVTM and ANQGSEA. With V trimmed by 6 bases and J by 1 base, 5 bases remained unmatched. DNA for the CDR3: TGCAGCGTCCTTTGGACAGGGAACACCGGGGAGCTGTTTTTT. Residues: CSVLWTGNTGELFF.

The sample holds many counts of this clonotype. J is TRBJ1-1 and V is TRBV29-1; D is unclear. The CDR3 is 12 residues long. The V end lost 4 bases, the J end lost 8 bases, and 14 bases lay between the germline ends. CDR1 and CDR2 (germline): SQVTM, ANQGSEA. The CDR3 is CSVGEGRQEAFF. CDR3 bases: TGCAGCGTTGGAGAAGGGCGGCAAGAAGCTTTCTTT. The full variable domain, rest sourced from reference TRBV29-1 and TRBJ1-1, is SAVISQKPSRDICQRGTSLTIQCQVDSQVTMMFWYRQQPGQSLTLIATANQGSEATYESGFVIDKFPISRPNLTFSTLTVSNMSPEDSSIYLCSVGEGRQEAFFGQGTRLTVV.

This clonotype was detected ten times or more. This rearrangement joins TRBV7-9 to TRBJ2-5; 9 bases match TRBD2. The germline V gene has CDR1 SEHNR and CDR2 FQNEAQ (reference sequence). The junction had 0 bases not matched to a gene; V was cut back by 1 base and J by 3 bases. There are 14 residues in the CDR3. The chain's CDR3 is CASSLGTSEETQYF. Here the CDR3 DNA reads TGTGCCAGCAGCTTAGGGACTAGCGAAGAGACCCAGTACTTC.

This clonotype was seen at least ten times. This chain connects TRBV20-1 to TRBJ2-3; a weak D match, TRBD2 (6 bases). Between the trimmed V and J ends, which lost 5 bases and 1 base, there was a span of 16 bases. This CDR3 contains 15 residues. CDR1 is DFQATT, CDR2 SNEGSKA, per germline (reference sequence). CDR3 sequence (DNA): TGCAGTGCTGGCCTCACCGGGAGTGGCACAGATACGCAGTATTTT. This translates into CSAGLTGSGTDTQYF.

In this sample, this clonotype turned up many times. This chain connects TRBV7-9 to TRBJ2-1; 14 bases line up with TRBD2. Germline CDR1 and CDR2: SEHNR and FQNEAQ (reference sequence). This CDR3 contains 18 residues. V lost 5 bases to trimming and J lost 1 base; unmatched junction nucleotides: 7. The CDR3 DNA follows: TGTGCCAGCAGCCCGACTAGCGGGAGGGCCCCGTCCTACAATGAGCAGTTCTTC. Translating it yields CASSPTSGRAPSYNEQFF.

This clonotype has at least ten counts. The chain uses TRBV4-1 and TRBJ2-1; 8 nucleotides line up with TRBD2. The CDR3 sequence is 15 residues long. Trimming at V came to 4 bases and at J to 4 bases, leaving 6 bases not matched to a gene. Germline values: CDR1 MGHRA, CDR2 YSYEKL. CDR3 amino acids: CASSLESGGYNEQFF. The CDR3 coding sequence is TGCGCCAGCAGCCTCGAGAGCGGGGGATACAATGAGCAGTTCTTC.

Judged by abundance, this clonotype is medium-sized. The chain couples TRBV20-1 to TRBJ2-7, with D uncertain. The V gene's germline CDR1 is DFQATT and CDR2 SNEGSKA (reference sequence). This CDR3 is built from 14 residues. V shed 6 bases and J shed 0 bases, with 15 bases lying between them. The DNA of the CDR3 is TGCAGTGCCGCCGGGTCCGATCGCTCCTACGAGCAGTACTTC. Its translation: CSAAGSDRSYEQYF.

This clonotype was recorded at least ten times. This chain joins TRBV29-1 and TRBJ1-3, with no clear D. CDR3 length: 15 amino acids. V gave up 0 bases and J gave up 0 bases, with 9 bases separating them. Germline assignment: CDR1 SQVTM and CDR2 ANQGSEA. CDR3 in amino acids: CSVEDKRRSGNTIYF. In DNA form, the CDR3 reads TGCAGCGTTGAAGATAAGAGACGCTCTGGAAACACCATATATTTT.

This clonotype is termed medium-sized. J is TRBJ2-2 and V is TRBV12-3 or TRBV12-4; D remains unclear. The CDR3 covers 13 residues. V shed 3 bases and J shed 0 bases, with 2 bases lying between them. Here the CDR3 reads CASSLSNTGELFF. CDR3 nucleotides: TGTGCCAGCAGTTTGTCGAACACCGGGGAGCTGTTTTTT.

In this sample, this clonotype turned up many times. The chain uses TRBV20-1 and TRBJ2-7; 7 nucleotides agree with TRBD2. The CDR3 length is 13 residues. Germline values: CDR1 DFQATT, CDR2 SNEGSKA (reference sequence). After removal of 4 bases from V and 4 bases from J, the junction contained 7 bases not matched to a gene. The CDR3 DNA sequence: TGCAGTGCTATGAGCGGGGAGGGGTACGAGCAGTACTTC. Protein: CSAMSGEGYEQYF.

This clonotype appeared a few times. The rearrangement links TRBV10-3 to TRBJ2-7, with 9 nucleotides matching TRBD1. Germline V CDR1 and CDR2: ENHRY, SYGVKD. V trimming: 3 bases; J trimming: 5 bases; junction bases outside the gene matches: 5. The CDR3 totals 14 residues. The CDR3 bases are TGTGCCATCAGTGATGGGACAGGGACCGACGAGCAGTACTTC. This codes for CAISDGTGTDEQYF.

The table lists this clonotype with a few counts. The chain uses TRBV29-1 and TRBJ1-2; TRBD1 aligns across 9 bases. The CDR3 covers 12 residues. The V segment lost 6 bases and the J segment 4 bases; nucleotides outside the gene matches: 3. Germline V gives CDR1 SQVTM, CDR2 ANQGSEA. The CDR3 DNA reads TGCAGCGTGACGGACAGGGGCTATGGCTACACCTTC. Translating gives CSVTDRGYGYTF.

This clonotype was seen a handful of times. The chain combines TRBV3-1 with TRBJ2-1; TRBD2 agrees at 9 bases. This CDR3 has 16 amino acids. CDR1 is LGHDT and CDR2 is YNNKEL in the germline V gene (reference sequence). V was pared by 3 bases and J by 7 bases, with 10 bases of the junction left unmatched. The CDR3 loop is CASSHSGSNQENEQFF. In nucleotides, the CDR3 is TGTGCCAGCAGCCATAGCGGGAGCAATCAGGAAAATGAGCAGTTCTTC.

This clonotype has at least ten counts. This chain uses TRBV20-1 with TRBJ1-2, with D maybe TRBD1 (6 bases). Germline CDR1 and CDR2: DFQATT and SNEGSKA (reference sequence). CDR3 size: 14 residues. V was cut by 5 bases and J by 4 bases, with 17 bases left in between. CDR3 in DNA: TGCAGTGCTCTCCCGGGGGGGGGCGGCTATGGCTACACCTTC. Protein sequence: CSALPGGGGYGYTF.

This clonotype was detected many times. The V and J genes are TRBV4-3 and TRBJ1-2, with D hard to call. CDR3 length: 15 residues. Germline CDR1 and CDR2: LGHNA and YSLEER. Trimming removed 1 base at V and 2 bases at J, with 11 bases between. DNA for the CDR3: TGCGCCAGCAGCCAAGGTCCAGGCCAGAACTATGGCTACACCTTC. This sequence encodes CASSQGPGQNYGYTF.

The rearrangement links TRBV12-3 or TRBV12-4 to TRBJ2-1; 12 nucleotides align to TRBD1. The CDR3 contains 14 residues. V gave up 8 bases and J gave up 8 bases; unmatched junction bases: 7. The CDR3 protein is CASSPGQGAYEQFF. CDR3 in DNA: TGTGCCAGCTCCCCGGGACAGGGGGCTTATGAGCAGTTCTTC.

The V call is TRBV27, the J call TRBJ2-3; D is perhaps TRBD2 (6 bases). This CDR3 contains 13 residues. Germline-derived CDR1 and CDR2 are MNHEY and SMNVEV (reference sequence). Trimming shortened V by 4 bases and J by 4 bases, and 9 bases separated the two germline ends. CDR3 nucleotide sequence: TGTGCCAGCAGTTGGCGGGGTTCAGATACGCAGTATTTT. Its protein is CASSWRGSDTQYF.

A few counts support this clonotype. The chain carries TRBV5-4 and TRBJ2-7, with TRBD2 identical over 16 bases. The CDR3 sequence is 15 residues long. Germline CDR1 is SGHNT and CDR2 is YYREEE (reference sequence). The V and J ends lost 3 bases and 6 bases, in that order; junction bases with no gene match: 3. The CDR3: CASSSGLAGGLEQYF. The CDR3 DNA reads TGTGCCAGCAGCTCGGGACTAGCGGGAGGGCTCGAGCAGTACTTC.

By proportion, this clonotype is medium-sized (0.01 to 0.1%). The V gene is TRBV20-1, the J gene TRBJ1-2; 8 bases fit TRBD1. J gave up 8 bases and V 5 bases, and 7 bases lay outside the gene matches. The CDR3 length is 12 residues. The germline gives CDR1 DFQATT, CDR2 SNEGSKA (reference sequence). CDR3 DNA sequence: TGCAGTGCTGACCAGGGGGCGCGGGGCTACACCTTC. Translation gives CSADQGARGYTF.

In this sample, this clonotype turned up a few times. The rearrangement uses TRBV5-1 and TRBJ1-4; no clear D. CDR3 size: 13 residues. V was clipped by 0 bases and J by 6 bases, with 6 bases between them. Germline lookup yields CDR1 SGHRS and CDR2 YFSETQ. The CDR3 spells CASSLAPDEKLFF. The CDR3, as DNA: TGCGCCAGCAGCTTGGCGCCGGATGAAAAACTGTTTTTT.

This clonotype occurred a few times. The chain carries TRBV19 and TRBJ1-5; D is undetermined. The germline V and J ends were trimmed by 1 base and 7 bases, with 8 bases remaining between them. Germline CDR1 LNHDA, CDR2 SQIVND (reference sequence). CDR3 length equals 13 residues. CDR3 sequence (DNA): TGTGCCAGTAGTATAGGAGAGCGGCAGCCCCAGCATTTT. It translates to CASSIGERQPQHF.

This clonotype was detected many times. The genes are TRBV5-5 and TRBJ1-1; no definite D call. Germline CDR1 SGHKS, CDR2 YYEKEE (reference sequence). Trimming pared 0 bases from V and 4 bases from J, leaving 4 bases between. The CDR3 extends over 12 amino acids. Here the CDR3 DNA reads TGTGCCAGCAGCTTGGTTGGCACTGAAGCTTTCTTT. Translating it yields CASSLVGTEAFF. Combining the CDR3 with reference TRBV5-5 and TRBJ1-1 gives the whole variable domain DAGVTQSPTHLIKTRGQQVTLRCSPISGHKSVSWYQQVLGQGPQFIFQYYEKEERGRGNFPDRFSARQFPNYSSELNVNALLLGDSALYLCASSLVGTEAFFGQGTRLTVV.

This clonotype was seen repeatedly, ten times or more. The V call is TRBV29-1, the J call TRBJ2-1, with a tentative D call TRBD2 (6 bases). Germline CDR1 and CDR2: SQVTM and ANQGSEA. The V gene lost 1 base and the J gene lost 3 bases, with 16 bases spanning the gap. CDR3 length: 16 amino acids. The CDR3 spells CSVEAGGPPYYNEQFF. CDR3 DNA: TGCAGCGTTGAAGCTGGAGGGCCCCCATACTACAATGAGCAGTTCTTC.

This clonotype was seen many times. Here the CDR3 DNA reads TGTGCCAGCAGCCCCCGACAGTCGACTAACTATGGCTACACCTTC. Encoded protein: CASSPRQSTNYGYTF. This chain joins TRBV6-5 and TRBJ1-2, with D perhaps matching TRBD1 (5 bases). Germline CDR1 reads MNHEY; CDR2 reads SVGAGI. The V gene lost 6 bases and the J gene lost 0 bases, with 14 bases spanning the gap. The CDR3 sequence is 15 residues long.

By sample share, this clonotype is medium-sized. The chain recombines TRBV5-4 with TRBJ2-2, with no clear D. The length of the CDR3 is 12 residues. The germline V gene encodes CDR1 SGHNT and CDR2 YYREEE (reference sequence). Trimming left V 2 bases short and J 6 bases short, with 5 bases between. This chain's CDR3 is CASSFEAGELFF. CDR3 nucleotides: TGTGCCAGCAGCTTTGAGGCCGGGGAGCTGTTTTTT.